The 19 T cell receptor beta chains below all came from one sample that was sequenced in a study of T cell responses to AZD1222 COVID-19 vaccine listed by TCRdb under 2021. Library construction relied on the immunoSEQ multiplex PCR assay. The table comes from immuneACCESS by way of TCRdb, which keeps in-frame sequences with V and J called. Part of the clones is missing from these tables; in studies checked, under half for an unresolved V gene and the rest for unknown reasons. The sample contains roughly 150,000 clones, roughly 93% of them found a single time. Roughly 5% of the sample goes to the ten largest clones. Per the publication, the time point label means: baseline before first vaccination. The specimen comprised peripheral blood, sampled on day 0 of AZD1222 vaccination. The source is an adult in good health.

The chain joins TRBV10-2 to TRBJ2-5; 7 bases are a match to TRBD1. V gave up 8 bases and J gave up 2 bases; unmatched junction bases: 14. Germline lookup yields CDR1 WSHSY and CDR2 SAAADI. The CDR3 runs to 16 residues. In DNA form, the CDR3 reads TGCGCCAGCCGAGCCCCTCAGGGGGACCAACAAGAGACCCAGTACTTC. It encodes CASRAPQGDQQETQYF.

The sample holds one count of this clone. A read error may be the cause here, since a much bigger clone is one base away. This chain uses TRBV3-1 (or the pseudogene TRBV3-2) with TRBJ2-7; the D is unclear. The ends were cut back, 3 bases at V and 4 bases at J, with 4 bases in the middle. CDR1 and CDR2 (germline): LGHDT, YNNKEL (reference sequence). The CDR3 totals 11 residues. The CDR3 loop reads CASSQLYEQYF. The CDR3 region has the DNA TGTGCCAGCAGCCAGTTATACGAGCAGTACTTC.

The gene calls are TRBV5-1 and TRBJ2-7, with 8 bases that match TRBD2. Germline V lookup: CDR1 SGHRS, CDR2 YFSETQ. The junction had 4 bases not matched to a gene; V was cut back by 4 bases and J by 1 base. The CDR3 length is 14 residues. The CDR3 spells CASSQSGGSYEQYF. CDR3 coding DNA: TGCGCCAGCAGCCAAAGCGGGGGTTCCTACGAGCAGTACTTC.

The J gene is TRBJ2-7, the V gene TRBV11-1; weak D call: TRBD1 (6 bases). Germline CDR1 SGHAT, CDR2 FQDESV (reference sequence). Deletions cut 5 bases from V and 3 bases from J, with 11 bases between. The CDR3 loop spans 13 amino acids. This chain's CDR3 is CASSAGAGYEQYF. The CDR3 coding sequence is TGTGCCAGCAGCGCAGGGGCGGGCTACGAGCAGTACTTC.

DNA of the CDR3: TGCGCCAGCAGCCTAACACAGGGTCAGGCGACTCGAAATTCACCCCTCCACTTT. Protein product: CASSLTQGQATRNSPLHF. V and J are TRBV4-1 and TRBJ1-6; D might be TRBD1 (6 bases). The CDR3 is made up of 18 amino acids. V was cut by 4 bases and J by 7 bases, with 23 bases left in between. CDR1 is MGHRA and CDR2 is YSYEKL in the germline V gene.

The CDR3 protein is CASSLSGSDGYTF. In nucleotides, the CDR3 is TGTGCCAGCAGTTTATCGGGGTCTGATGGCTACACCTTC. The chain employs TRBV12-3 or TRBV12-4 and TRBJ1-2, with D unresolved. This CDR3 contains 13 residues. The germline V and J ends were trimmed by 2 bases and 6 bases, with 10 bases remaining between them.

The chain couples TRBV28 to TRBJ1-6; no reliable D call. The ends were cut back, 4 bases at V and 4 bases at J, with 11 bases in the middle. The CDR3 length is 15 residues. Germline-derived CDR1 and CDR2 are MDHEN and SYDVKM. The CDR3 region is CASSYVTAYNSPLHF. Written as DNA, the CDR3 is TGTGCCAGCAGTTACGTAACAGCGTATAATTCACCCCTCCACTTT.

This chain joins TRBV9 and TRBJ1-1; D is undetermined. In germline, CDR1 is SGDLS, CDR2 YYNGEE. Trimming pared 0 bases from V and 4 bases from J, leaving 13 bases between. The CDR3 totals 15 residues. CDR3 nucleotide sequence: TGTGCCAGCAGCGTAGTGGCGGACGGAAGCACTGAAGCTTTCTTT. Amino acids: CASSVVADGSTEAFF. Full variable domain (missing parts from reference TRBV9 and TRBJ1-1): DSGVTQTPKHLITATGQRVTLRCSPRSGDLSVYWYQQSLDQGLQFLIQYYNGEERAKGNILERFSAQQFPDLHSELNLSSLELGDSALYFCASSVVADGSTEAFFGQGTRLTVV.

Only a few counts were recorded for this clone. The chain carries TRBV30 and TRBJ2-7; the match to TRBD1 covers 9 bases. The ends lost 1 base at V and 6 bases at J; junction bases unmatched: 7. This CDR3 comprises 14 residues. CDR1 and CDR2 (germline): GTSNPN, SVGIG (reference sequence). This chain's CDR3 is CAWSGGQGTAEQYF. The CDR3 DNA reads TGTGCCTGGAGTGGGGGACAGGGAACCGCCGAGCAGTACTTC.

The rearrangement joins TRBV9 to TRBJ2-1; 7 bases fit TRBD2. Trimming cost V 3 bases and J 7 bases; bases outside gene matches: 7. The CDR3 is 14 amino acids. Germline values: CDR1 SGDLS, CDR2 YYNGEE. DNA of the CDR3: TGTGCCAGCAGCGGGGGGACTACTCGAAATGAGCAGTTCTTC. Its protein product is CASSGGTTRNEQFF.

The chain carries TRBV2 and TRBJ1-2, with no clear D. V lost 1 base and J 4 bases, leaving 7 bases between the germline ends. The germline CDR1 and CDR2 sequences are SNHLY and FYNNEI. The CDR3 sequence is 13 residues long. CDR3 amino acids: CASSEEKGYGYTF. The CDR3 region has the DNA TGTGCCAGCAGTGAAGAAAAAGGCTATGGCTACACCTTC.

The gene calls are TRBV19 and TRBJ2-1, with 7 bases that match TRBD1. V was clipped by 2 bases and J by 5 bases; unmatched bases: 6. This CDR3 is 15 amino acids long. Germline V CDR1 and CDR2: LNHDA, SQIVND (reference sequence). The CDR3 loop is CASSISVGTDNEQFF. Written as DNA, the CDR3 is TGTGCCAGTAGTATAAGTGTCGGGACAGACAATGAGCAGTTCTTC. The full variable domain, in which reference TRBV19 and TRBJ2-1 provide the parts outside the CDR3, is DGGITQSPKYLFRKEGQNVTLSCEQNLNHDAMYWYRQDPGQGLRLIYYSQIVNDFQKGDIAEGYSVSREKKESFPLTVTSAQKNPTAFYLCASSISVGTDNEQFFGPGTRLTVL.

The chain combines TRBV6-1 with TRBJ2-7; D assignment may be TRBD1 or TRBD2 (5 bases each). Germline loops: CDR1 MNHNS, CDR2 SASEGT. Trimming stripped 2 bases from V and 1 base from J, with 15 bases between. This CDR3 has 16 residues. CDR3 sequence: CASSEFLPGLSYEQYF. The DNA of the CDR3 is TGTGCCAGCAGTGAATTTCTCCCGGGGCTTTCCTACGAGCAGTACTTC.

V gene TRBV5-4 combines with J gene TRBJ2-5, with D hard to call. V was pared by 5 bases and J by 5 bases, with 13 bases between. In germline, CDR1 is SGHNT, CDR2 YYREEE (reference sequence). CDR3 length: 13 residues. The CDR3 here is CASRLRSGETQYF. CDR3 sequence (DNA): TGTGCCAGCAGATTAAGGTCTGGTGAGACCCAGTACTTC.

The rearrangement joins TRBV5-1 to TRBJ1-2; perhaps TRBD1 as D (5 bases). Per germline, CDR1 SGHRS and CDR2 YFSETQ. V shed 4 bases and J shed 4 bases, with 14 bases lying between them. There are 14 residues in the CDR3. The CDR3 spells CASSGGGTVYGYTF. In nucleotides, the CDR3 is TGCGCCAGCAGCGGAGGCGGGACGGTCTATGGCTACACCTTC.

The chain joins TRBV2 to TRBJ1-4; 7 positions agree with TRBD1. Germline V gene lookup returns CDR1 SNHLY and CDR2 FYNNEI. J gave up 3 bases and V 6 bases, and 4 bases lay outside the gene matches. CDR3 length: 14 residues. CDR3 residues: CASSADRANEKLFF. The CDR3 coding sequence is TGTGCCAGCAGCGCCGACAGGGCTAATGAAAAACTGTTTTTT.

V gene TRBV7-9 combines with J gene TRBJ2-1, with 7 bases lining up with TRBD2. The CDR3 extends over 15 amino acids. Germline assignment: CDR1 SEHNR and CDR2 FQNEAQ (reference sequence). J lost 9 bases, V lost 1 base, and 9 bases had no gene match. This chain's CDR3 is CASSLDPRGVGEQFF. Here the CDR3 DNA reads TGTGCCAGCAGCTTAGATCCACGGGGGGTCGGTGAGCAGTTCTTC. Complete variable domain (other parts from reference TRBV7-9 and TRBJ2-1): DTGVSQNPRHKITKRGQNVTFRCDPISEHNRLYWYRQTLGQGPEFLTYFQNEAQLEKSRLLSDRFSAERPKGSFSTLEIQRTEQGDSAMYLCASSLDPRGVGEQFFGPGTRLTVL.

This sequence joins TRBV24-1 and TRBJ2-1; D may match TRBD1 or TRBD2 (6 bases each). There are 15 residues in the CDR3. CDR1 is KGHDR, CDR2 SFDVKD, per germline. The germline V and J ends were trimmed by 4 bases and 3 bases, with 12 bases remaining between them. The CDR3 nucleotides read TGTGCCACCAGTGAGGGGGCGGGGCACTACAATGAGCAGTTCTTC. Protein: CATSEGAGHYNEQFF.

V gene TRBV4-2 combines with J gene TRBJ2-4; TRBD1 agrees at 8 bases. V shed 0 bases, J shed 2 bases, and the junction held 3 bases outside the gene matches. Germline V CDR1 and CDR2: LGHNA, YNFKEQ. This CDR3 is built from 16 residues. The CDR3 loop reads CASSQERTGTKNIQYF. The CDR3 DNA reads TGTGCCAGCAGCCAAGAAAGGACAGGGACCAAAAACATTCAGTACTTC.